This entry lists 5 T cell receptor beta chains sequenced from one sample in a study of blood T cell repertoires in COVID-19. Profiled with immunoSEQ multiplex PCR; TCRdb holds only in-frame clones, not every one. The profile shows 200,000 or so clones, 70% to 90% of them singletons. The sequencing sample was made of peripheral blood. Receptor source: a man aged 55-75 years with COVID-19, enrolled during active disease.

J is TRBJ1-1 and V is TRBV9, with D uncertain. With 2 bases removed from V and 1 base from J, the gap between germline ends came to 9 bases. The CDR3 runs to 14 residues. In germline, CDR1 is SGDLS, CDR2 YYNGEE. CDR3 DNA sequence: TGTGCCAGCAGCGTTTTGCAGGAGAACACTGAAGCTTTCTTT. Its protein is CASSVLQENTEAFF.

The chain links TRBV14 to TRBJ1-4; TRBD1 might be the D (5 bases). V gave up 10 bases and J gave up 10 bases, with 19 bases separating them. Looked up from germline, CDR1 is SGHDN and CDR2 is FVKESK. The length of the CDR3 is 13 residues. CDR3: CATRRGTVGKLFF. CDR3 in DNA: TGTGCCACCCGTCGGGGGACGGTCGGAAAACTGTTTTTT.

The chain joins TRBV5-6 to TRBJ2-1, with TRBD1 identical over 8 bases. CDR1 and CDR2 from the germline V gene are SGHDT and YYEEEE. Unmatched junction bases numbered 7, after V lost 4 bases and J lost 7 bases. The CDR3 extends over 14 amino acids. Here the CDR3 DNA reads TGTGCCAGCAGCAGAAAACAGGGGGTAAATGAGCAGTTCTTC. Translated, it gives CASSRKQGVNEQFF.

The chain recombines TRBV24-1 with TRBJ1-2; D is possibly TRBD1 (6 bases). This CDR3 comprises 15 residues. Trimming stripped 5 bases from V and 4 bases from J, with 16 bases between. CDR1 is KGHDR and CDR2 is SFDVKD in the germline V gene. CDR3 sequence: CATSGSGGGTYGYTF. DNA for the CDR3: TGTGCCACCAGTGGCTCGGGGGGCGGTACCTATGGCTACACCTTC.

In the case of this clone: One end of the junction fails to match germline, which may point to a read error. CDR3 coding DNA: TGTGCCAGCAGGGAAGGACAGGCGATCTACGAGCAGTACTTC. Amino acids: CASREGQAIYEQYF. J is TRBJ2-7 and V is TRBV6-1, with 7 bases lining up with TRBD1. This CDR3 has 14 amino acids. Germline V gene sequence: CDR1 MNHNS, CDR2 SASEGT.